The clone carrying this TCR beta chain is a singleton in its sample. This record belongs to a study of blood T cell repertoires in COVID-19. The V gene's germline CDR1 is MNHNS and CDR2 SASEGT. Trimming pared 1 base from V and 0 bases from J, leaving 4 bases between. CDR3 size: 14 residues. The assay was immunoSEQ multiplex PCR, and TCRdb's table has in-frame clones only and misses some. Among tens of thousands of clones listed, approximately 87% were seen once. The sample taken for sequencing was peripheral blood. The clonotype comes from a human donor in a cohort sampled during active COVID-19. This chain joins TRBV6-1 and TRBJ1-3; no firm D call. The CDR3 region is CASSEVYSGNTIYF. The CDR3 nucleotides are TGTGCCAGCAGTGAAGTGTACTCTGGAAACACCATATATTTT.